The clone carrying this TCR beta chain appeared a few times. The antigen is undetermined. The PCR ran on 60 Vbeta and 13 Jbeta primers. Sequenced by immunoSEQ multiplex PCR; TCRdb stores in-frame clones only, minus some. The table lists approximately 150,000 clones, 70% to 90% of them singletons. The CDR3 length is 14 residues. V shed 2 bases and J 6 bases; nucleotides not matched to a gene: 6. CDR1 and CDR2 from the germline V gene are SQVTM and ANQGSEA. The sample belongs to a study of cytomegalovirus exposure and HLA in healthy donors. On the study more broadly: Earlier results showed approximately 110 million unique TCR beta sequences derived from approximately 170 million T cells.

The study's findings and limits: CMV serostatus was the only recorded immune exposure for donors.

The TCR originated in a man younger than 40 in good health and CMV-seropositive. The sequencing input was PBMCs. The chain is built from TRBV29-1 and TRBJ1-1; 10 nucleotides agree with TRBD1. The CDR3 DNA is TGCAGCGTTGAATTTGGACAGGGGGTTCCTGAAGCTTTCTTT. It translates to CSVEFGQGVPEAFF.